Below, 7 T cell receptor beta chains from the same sample are listed, as sequenced in a study of OX40 agonist ivuxolimab in advanced cancers. Clones were sequenced by immunoSEQ multiplex PCR, and TCRdb holds only the in-frame ones, with some missing. The sample has around 78,000 clones, 81% seen once. The sample was CD4+ or CD8+ T cells sorted from blood, taken in a trial of the OX40 agonist ivuxolimab. Receptors originate from an adult with an advanced solid tumor such as melanoma, head and neck, liver or kidney cancer.

The CDR3 coding sequence is TGTGCCTGGAGTCCGACTAGCGGAAAACCGGATCGCACAGATACGCAGTATTTT. This encodes CAWSPTSGKPDRTDTQYF. This rearrangement joins TRBV30 to TRBJ2-3; 9 bases align to TRBD2. CDR1 and CDR2 from the germline V gene are GTSNPN and SVGIG (reference sequence). The CDR3 is 18 residues long. Trimming at V came to 2 bases and at J to 1 base, leaving 13 bases not matched to a gene.

J is TRBJ2-6 and V is TRBV10-2; D is unresolved. Germline-derived CDR1 and CDR2 are WSHSY and SAAADI. V was shortened by 0 bases and J by 1 base, with 7 bases between the two germline ends. The CDR3 covers 16 residues. CDR3 loop: CASSESTASGANVLTF. DNA of the CDR3: TGCGCCAGCAGTGAGTCCACGGCTTCTGGGGCCAACGTCCTGACTTTC.

The V and J genes are TRBV15 and TRBJ2-3; 12 positions agree with TRBD2. Germline V gives CDR1 LNHNV, CDR2 YYDKDF (reference sequence). The V and J ends lost 8 bases and 10 bases, in that order; junction bases with no gene match: 13. The CDR3 totals 15 residues. The CDR3 loop is CATELAGGPGGAQYF. The CDR3 DNA reads TGTGCCACCGAACTAGCGGGGGGTCCTGGGGGCGCGCAGTATTTT.

The chain links TRBV15 to TRBJ2-6; D is undetermined. V dropped 0 bases and J dropped 3 bases, with 12 bases sitting between them. Germline lookup yields CDR1 LNHNV and CDR2 YYDKDF (reference sequence). The CDR3 extends over 17 amino acids. In DNA, the CDR3 is TGTGCCACCAGCAGAGACCAAAGCCTCTTTGGGGCCAACGTCCTGACTTTC. This sequence encodes CATSRDQSLFGANVLTF.

This chain links TRBV6-6 with TRBJ1-1; the D is unclear. Trimming pared 2 bases from V and 1 base from J, leaving 5 bases between. Germline values: CDR1 MNHNY, CDR2 SVGAGI (reference sequence). The CDR3 length is 13 residues. The CDR3 DNA sequence: TGTGCCAGCAGTTACGACGGGAACACTGAAGCTTTCTTT. Protein: CASSYDGNTEAFF.

The chain joins TRBV7-9 to TRBJ2-3; 9 bases line up with TRBD2. Germline V CDR1 and CDR2: SEHNR, FQNEAQ (reference sequence). J gave up 4 bases and V 3 bases, and 5 bases lay outside the gene matches. The CDR3 loop spans 15 amino acids. CDR3 region: CASSLISGSADTQYF. CDR3 DNA: TGTGCCAGCAGCTTGATTAGCGGGAGCGCAGATACGCAGTATTTT. The full variable domain, with the rest looked up from reference TRBV7-9 and TRBJ2-3, is DTGVSQNPRHKITKRGQNVTFRCDPISEHNRLYWYRQTLGQGPEFLTYFQNEAQLEKSRLLSDRFSAERPKGSFSTLEIQRTEQGDSAMYLCASSLISGSADTQYFGPGTRLTVL.

This clone was seen at least ten times. The rearrangement joins TRBV5-4 to TRBJ1-2; 7 bases map to TRBD1. The J segment lost 3 bases and the V segment lost 8 bases, leaving 1 base of the junction unmatched. The CDR3 has 11 residues. Looked up from germline, CDR1 is SGHNT and CDR2 is YYREEE (reference sequence). DNA of the CDR3: TGTGCCAGTCAGGGGGACTATGGCTACACCTTC. Its translation is CASQGDYGYTF.